Following are 22 T cell receptor beta chains from one sample sequenced in a study of monozygotic twins with inflammatory bowel disease. TCRdb re-called the 5' RACE reads; one entry per CDR3 protein, DNA not given. Seen in this sample are more than 300,000 distinct CDR3 sequences; the ten most common clones hold around 2.6%. Sequencing was done on a sample of blood. These receptors all come from a human donor with ulcerative colitis or Crohn's disease, or a healthy co-twin of an affected twin (not recorded which).

The J gene is TRBJ2-7, the V gene TRBV9. The germline CDR1 and CDR2 sequences are SGDLS and YYNGEE. The CDR3 sequence is 13 residues long. CDR3 region: CASSVGGWHEQYF. The full variable domain, in which reference TRBV9 and TRBJ2-7 provide the parts outside the CDR3, is DSGVTQTPKHLITATGQRVTLRCSPRSGDLSVYWYQQSLDQGLQFLIQYYNGEERAKGNILERFSAQQFPDLHSELNLSSLELGDSALYFCASSVGGWHEQYFGPGTRLTVT.

The V call is TRBV11-1, the J call TRBJ2-3. Looked up from germline, CDR1 is SGHAT and CDR2 is FQDESV (reference sequence). This CDR3 is 14 amino acids long. The CDR3 sequence is CASSLYGFTDTQYF.

The V call is TRBV14, the J call TRBJ2-1; TCRdb selects TRBD1, and the lack of DNA leaves this call unchecked. Germline lookup yields CDR1 SGHDN and CDR2 FVKESK. The CDR3 is made up of 15 amino acids. This CDR3 is CASSQDTGGRDEQFF.

The CDR3 sequence is CASSLKGGMGAFF. The chain carries TRBV5-4 and TRBJ1-1. This CDR3 contains 13 residues. From germline, CDR1 is SGHNT and CDR2 YYREEE (reference sequence).

V and J are TRBV5-1 and TRBJ2-7; TCRdb indicates TRBD1, and absent DNA this call remains unverified. Germline V gene lookup returns CDR1 SGHRS and CDR2 YFSETQ. The CDR3 runs 16 residues. The CDR3: CASSLVPGFFWYEQYF.

CDR3 sequence reads: CASSEYGERYEQYF. V and J are TRBV25-1 and TRBJ2-7; TCRdb picks TRBD2, but there is no DNA to check that call. Germline V lookup: CDR1 MGHDK, CDR2 SYGVNS. There are 14 residues in the CDR3.

The V gene is TRBV25-1, the J gene TRBJ1-1; checking the TCRdb D call of TRBD1 is not possible without DNA. Germline CDR1 is MGHDK and CDR2 is SYGVNS. The CDR3 is 15 residues long. CDR3: CASSRGKVGNTEAFF.

V gene TRBV18 combines with J gene TRBJ1-4; TCRdb outputs TRBD1, but without DNA this stays unchecked. CDR1 and CDR2 from the germline V gene are KGHSH and LQKENI. The CDR3 length is 15 residues. The CDR3 region is CASSRTEGGKEKLFF.

This chain connects TRBV12-3 or TRBV12-4 to TRBJ2-7; TCRdb designates TRBD2, a call that cannot be tested without DNA. CDR3 length equals 14 residues. The CDR3 reads CASSLGGGLPEQYF.

J is TRBJ2-7 and V is TRBV5-1; TCRdb returns TRBD1, unconfirmable since there is no DNA. This CDR3 spans 15 amino acids. Germline assignment: CDR1 SGHRS and CDR2 YFSETQ. The CDR3 loop is CASSRIEQGTYEQYF.

The rearrangement joins TRBV5-1 to TRBJ2-1; TCRdb designates TRBD2, a call that cannot be tested without DNA. Germline V gives CDR1 SGHRS, CDR2 YFSETQ. The CDR3 is 16 amino acids. The CDR3 here is CASSASGTTTYNEQFF.

The chain employs TRBV7-3 and TRBJ2-1; as DNA is missing, the TRBD1 call by TCRdb cannot be tested. The CDR3 extends over 15 amino acids. Germline V gene data show CDR1 as SGHTA and CDR2 as FQGTGA. The CDR3 loop reads CASSPIGTGSRGQFF.

CDR3 protein: CASSYASGGAASTDTQYF. The chain couples TRBV5-6 to TRBJ2-3; TCRdb picks TRBD2, but there is no DNA to check that call. The length of the CDR3 is 18 residues. Germline loops: CDR1 SGHDT, CDR2 YYEEEE.

CDR3 residues: CASSSGTVKETQYF. V and J are TRBV5-5 and TRBJ2-5; TCRdb gives TRBD1 as the D gene, but with no DNA this cannot be confirmed. CDR3 size: 14 residues. The germline gives CDR1 SGHKS, CDR2 YYEKEE (reference sequence).

The chain joins TRBV2 to TRBJ1-5. Germline V CDR1 and CDR2: SNHLY, FYNNEI. The CDR3 runs to 13 residues. The CDR3 is CASKREGNQPQHF.

The chain combines TRBV7-2 with TRBJ2-3; TCRdb gives TRBD2 as the D gene, but with no DNA this cannot be confirmed. Germline CDR1 SGHTA, CDR2 FQGNSA. This CDR3 has 16 residues. The CDR3 loop reads CASSLAGLKAGDTQYF. Filled out from reference TRBV7-2 and TRBJ2-3, the complete variable domain reads GAGVSQSPSNKVTEKGKDVELRCDPISGHTALYWYRQSLGQGLEFLIYFQGNSAPDKSGLPSDRFSAERTGGSVSTLTIQRTQQEDSAVYLCASSLAGLKAGDTQYFGPGTRLTVL.

This sequence joins TRBV3-1 and TRBJ2-7; TCRdb selects TRBD2, and the lack of DNA leaves this call unchecked. Looked up from germline, CDR1 is LGHDT and CDR2 is YNNKEL (reference sequence). The CDR3 is 14 amino acids. CDR3 residues: CASSQYQAGYEQYF.

This sequence joins TRBV4-1 and TRBJ2-5; TCRdb picks TRBD1, but there is no DNA to check that call. CDR1 is MGHRA, CDR2 YSYEKL, per germline. This CDR3 spans 14 amino acids. The CDR3 protein is CASAPPGDQEIQYF.

The chain combines TRBV28 with TRBJ1-4; TCRdb indicates TRBD1, and absent DNA this call remains unverified. In germline, CDR1 is MDHEN, CDR2 SYDVKM. The CDR3 consists of 14 residues. The CDR3 is CASSGTGFNEKLFF. The complete variable domain, with remaining parts taken from reference TRBV28 and TRBJ1-4, reads DVKVTQSSRYLVKRTGEKVFLECVQDMDHENMFWYRQDPGLGLRLIYFSYDVKMKEKGDIPEGYSVSREKKERFSLILESASTNQTSMYLCASSGTGFNEKLFFGSGTQLSVL.

The chain couples TRBV4-1 to TRBJ2-1; TCRdb picks TRBD2, but there is no DNA to check that call. The germline V gene has CDR1 MGHRA and CDR2 YSYEKL. The CDR3 sequence is 15 residues long. CDR3: CASSQDGTSMDEQFF.

This CDR3 is CASSQEGVERSSYEQYF. The chain is built from TRBV4-3 and TRBJ2-7; TCRdb proposes TRBD1, but this gene call is untestable without DNA. From germline, CDR1 is LGHNA and CDR2 YSLEER. The CDR3 covers 17 residues.

The rearrangement links TRBV6-5 to TRBJ1-3. The germline CDR1 and CDR2 sequences are MNHEY and SVGAGI. The length of the CDR3 is 15 residues. CDR3 protein: CASSYLLGGGNTIYF.